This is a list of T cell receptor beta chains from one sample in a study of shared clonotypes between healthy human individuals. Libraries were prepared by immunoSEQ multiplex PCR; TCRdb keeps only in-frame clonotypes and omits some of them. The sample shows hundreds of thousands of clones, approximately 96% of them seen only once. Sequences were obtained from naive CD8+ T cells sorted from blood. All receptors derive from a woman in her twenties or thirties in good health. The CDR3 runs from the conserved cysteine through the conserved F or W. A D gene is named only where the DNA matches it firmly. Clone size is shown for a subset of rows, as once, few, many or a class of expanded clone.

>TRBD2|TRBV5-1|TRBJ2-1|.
CASSFQAGGYYNEQFF
TGCGCCAGCAGCTTTCAAGCGGGGGGTTACTACAATGAGCAGTTCTTC
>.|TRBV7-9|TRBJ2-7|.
CASSSKTSATYEQYF
TGTGCCAGCAGCTCAAAAACTAGTGCGACCTACGAGCAGTACTTC
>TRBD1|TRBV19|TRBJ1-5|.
CASSTGEESNQPQHF
TGTGCCAGTTCCACAGGGGAGGAGAGCAATCAGCCCCAGCATTTT
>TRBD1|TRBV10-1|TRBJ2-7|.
CASSELKGAVEQYF
TGCGCCAGCAGTGAGTTAAAGGGGGCGGTGGAGCAGTACTTC
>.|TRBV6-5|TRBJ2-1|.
CASSYQGGSYNEQFF
TGTGCCAGCAGTTACCAGGGAGGCTCCTACAATGAGCAGTTCTTC
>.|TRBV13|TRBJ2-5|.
CASSLRSRETQYF
TGTGCCAGCAGCTTAAGGAGCAGGGAGACCCAGTACTTC
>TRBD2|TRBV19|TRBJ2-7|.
CASKGGLAETYEQYF
TGTGCCAGTAAGGGAGGACTAGCGGAGACCTACGAGCAGTACTTC
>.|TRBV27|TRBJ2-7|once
CASSSSPIRRILGSEQYF
TGTGCCAGCAGTTCAAGTCCCATCCGTAGGATACTGGGAAGCGAGCAGTACTTC
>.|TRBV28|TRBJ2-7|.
CASSLWTTLPSYEQYF
TGTGCCAGCAGTCTTTGGACTACGTTACCCTCCTACGAGCAGTACTTC
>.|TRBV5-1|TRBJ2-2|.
CASSLASTGELFF
TGCGCCAGCAGCTTGGCCAGCACCGGGGAGCTGTTTTTT
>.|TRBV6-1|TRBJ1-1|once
CASSLLNTEAFF
TGTGCCAGCAGTCTTTTGAACACTGAAGCTTTCTTT
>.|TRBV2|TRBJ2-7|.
CASSHDHQVYEQYF
TGTGCCAGCAGTCATGACCACCAAGTCTACGAGCAGTACTTC
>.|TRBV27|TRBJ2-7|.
CASSFPGHEQYF
TGTGCCAGCAGTTTTCCCGGACACGAGCAGTACTTC
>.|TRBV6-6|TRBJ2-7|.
CASRQGEAYEQYF
TGTGCCAGCAGGCAGGGAGAGGCCTACGAGCAGTACTTC
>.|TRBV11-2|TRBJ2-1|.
CASSWDGGPYNEQFF
TGTGCCAGCAGCTGGGACGGCGGACCCTACAATGAGCAGTTCTTC
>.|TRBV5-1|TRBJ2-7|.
CASSHLGQSHEQYF
TGCGCCAGCAGTCACCTAGGACAGTCCCACGAGCAGTACTTC
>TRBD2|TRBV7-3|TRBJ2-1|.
CASSMGLAANNEQFF
TGTGCCAGCAGCATGGGACTAGCGGCTAACAATGAGCAGTTCTTC
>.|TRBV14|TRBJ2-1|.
CASSQVAGIEQFF
TGTGCCAGCAGCCAAGTTGCAGGAATTGAGCAGTTCTTC
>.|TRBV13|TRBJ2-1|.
CASSEAFNEQFF
TGTGCCAGCAGCGAGGCCTTTAATGAGCAGTTCTTC
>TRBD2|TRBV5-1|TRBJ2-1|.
CASSLESRLAGAFYNEQFF
TGCGCCAGCAGCTTGGAGTCACGACTAGCGGGGGCCTTCTACAATGAGCAGTTCTTC